One sample yielded the 13 T cell receptor beta chains listed below, sequenced in a study of shared clonotypes between healthy human individuals. The table came from immunoSEQ multiplex PCR; TCRdb's copy has only in-frame clones and leaves some out. The sample gives 2 million to 2.5 million clones, around 93% of which show up once; 0.37% is in the top ten. The sequenced sample consisted of naive CD4+ T cells from PBMCs. Subset defined: CD45RA+ positively selected. These receptors originate from a man aged 18 to 29 in good health. Some clones in this sample may be carry-over from other donors' samples.

J is TRBJ2-1 and V is TRBV5-4, with D possibly TRBD2 on 5 matching bases. Trimming shortened V by 0 bases and J by 0 bases, and 10 bases separated the two germline ends. The CDR3 runs 16 residues. Germline V gives CDR1 SGHNT, CDR2 YYREEE (reference sequence). As DNA, the CDR3 is TGTGCCAGCAGCTTGGAGGCGGGTAGCTCCTACAATGAGCAGTTCTTC. Translation gives CASSLEAGSSYNEQFF.

This rearrangement joins TRBV7-3 to TRBJ2-5; D is unresolved. CDR3 size: 15 residues. V lost 5 bases and J 2 bases, leaving 15 bases between the germline ends. Germline loops: CDR1 SGHTA, CDR2 FQGTGA. In nucleotides, the CDR3 is TGTGCCAGCAGCCCGGGCCGGGCAGAGCAAGAGACCCAGTACTTC. As protein: CASSPGRAEQETQYF.

The rearrangement uses TRBV6-4 and TRBJ2-3, with TRBD2 identical over 7 bases. The V gene end was trimmed by 4 bases and the J gene end by 2 bases; junction bases not matched to a gene: 6. This CDR3 has 15 amino acids. Germline loops: CDR1 MRHNA, CDR2 SNTAGT. CDR3 loop: CASSVQAGFTDTQYF. The CDR3 DNA follows: TGTGCCAGCAGTGTCCAAGCGGGATTCACAGATACGCAGTATTTT.

V usage is TRBV11-2 and J usage is TRBJ2-1, with 8 positions matching TRBD2. With V trimmed by 5 bases and J by 3 bases, 18 bases remained unmatched. The germline V gene has CDR1 SGHAT and CDR2 FQNNGV. The CDR3 covers 19 residues. CDR3 region: CASSPRAGGWGIGYNEQFF. The DNA for the CDR3 is TGTGCCAGCAGCCCCCGGGCGGGGGGCTGGGGGATCGGCTACAATGAGCAGTTCTTC. The full variable domain, in which reference TRBV11-2 and TRBJ2-1 provide the parts outside the CDR3, is EAGVAQSPRYKIIEKRQSVAFWCNPISGHATLYWYQQILGQGPKLLIQFQNNGVVDDSQLPKDRFSAERLKGVDSTLKIQPAKLEDSAVYLCASSPRAGGWGIGYNEQFFGPGTRLTVL.

CDR3 sequence: CASSLDRDYDHRFF. The CDR3 DNA sequence: TGTGCCAGCAGCTTAGACCGGGACTACGATCATAGGTTCTTC. The rearrangement joins TRBV11-2 to TRBJ2-1, with 7 bases lining up with TRBD2. The CDR3 covers 14 residues. The germline V gene encodes CDR1 SGHAT and CDR2 FQNNGV. Trimming at V came to 0 bases and at J to 15 bases, leaving 11 bases not matched to a gene.

Details on this clone: Other DNA sequences from this sample encode an identical CDR3 as well. The chain joins TRBV18 to TRBJ1-3; D is unresolved. The CDR3 contains 12 residues. Germline V gives CDR1 KGHSH, CDR2 LQKENI. With 6 bases removed from V and 3 bases from J, the gap between germline ends came to 6 bases. The DNA of the CDR3 is TGTGCCAGCTCCCTGGATGGAAACACCATATATTTT. It encodes CASSLDGNTIYF.

This chain joins TRBV7-6 and TRBJ2-7; maybe TRBD2 (5 bases). The germline V gene has CDR1 SGHVS and CDR2 FNYEAQ. Trimming shortened V by 2 bases and J by 6 bases, and 17 bases separated the two germline ends. The CDR3 runs 15 residues. As DNA, the CDR3 is TGTGCCAGCAGCTTACGAGGGCACGAACGAAGCGAGCAGTACTTC. Amino acid sequence: CASSLRGHERSEQYF.

This chain links TRBV7-9 with TRBJ1-4, with TRBD1 matching 7 bases. The CDR3 contains 16 residues. Germline lookup yields CDR1 SEHNR and CDR2 FQNEAQ (reference sequence). With V trimmed by 5 bases and J by 4 bases, 10 bases remained unmatched. CDR3: CASSRRVTGDNEKLFF. The CDR3 DNA follows: TGTGCCAGCAGCCGCAGAGTTACAGGGGATAATGAAAAACTGTTTTTT.

The chain joins TRBV29-1 to TRBJ2-3; D is possibly TRBD2 (6 bases). Germline V gives CDR1 SQVTM, CDR2 ANQGSEA. This CDR3 comprises 12 residues. The V and J ends lost 5 bases and 6 bases respectively, with 12 bases between them. CDR3 loop: CSVLGGADTQYF. For the CDR3, the DNA is TGCAGCGTTCTCGGAGGGGCTGATACGCAGTATTTT.

There are a few counts of this clone. The chain recombines TRBV5-4 with TRBJ1-1, with unresolved D. Germline loops: CDR1 SGHNT, CDR2 YYREEE (reference sequence). The CDR3 is 15 residues long. Between the trimmed V and J ends, which lost 1 base and 0 bases, there was a span of 10 bases. The CDR3: CASSLWHTMNTEAFF. CDR3 sequence (DNA): TGTGCCAGCAGCTTGTGGCACACCATGAACACTGAAGCTTTCTTT.

The chain is built from TRBV7-7 and TRBJ2-5, with D tentatively TRBD1 (6 bases). The V gene's germline CDR1 is SSHAT and CDR2 FNYEAQ (reference sequence). Trimming stripped 2 bases from V and 2 bases from J, with 9 bases between. This CDR3 has 14 residues. CDR3 sequence: CASSLSGQQETQYF. In DNA, the CDR3 is TGTGCCAGCAGCTTATCGGGACAACAAGAGACCCAGTACTTC.

The chain employs TRBV2 and TRBJ1-2, with a possible D match to TRBD1 (6 bases). CDR3 length equals 16 residues. Germline assignment: CDR1 SNHLY and CDR2 FYNNEI. V lost 7 bases, J lost 1 base, and 19 bases lay in between. The CDR3 sequence: CASIPRQVRGNYGYTF. The CDR3 nucleotides read TGTGCCAGCATCCCCAGACAGGTTAGGGGTAACTATGGCTACACCTTC.

This sequence joins TRBV5-1 and TRBJ1-1, with a possible D match to TRBD1 (6 bases). Trimming stripped 4 bases from V and 8 bases from J, with 18 bases between. CDR3 size: 14 residues. Germline CDR1 reads SGHRS; CDR2 reads YFSETQ. CDR3: CASSRLAMTGEAFF. The CDR3 DNA follows: TGCGCCAGCAGCCGGCTTGCTATGACAGGAGAAGCTTTCTTT.